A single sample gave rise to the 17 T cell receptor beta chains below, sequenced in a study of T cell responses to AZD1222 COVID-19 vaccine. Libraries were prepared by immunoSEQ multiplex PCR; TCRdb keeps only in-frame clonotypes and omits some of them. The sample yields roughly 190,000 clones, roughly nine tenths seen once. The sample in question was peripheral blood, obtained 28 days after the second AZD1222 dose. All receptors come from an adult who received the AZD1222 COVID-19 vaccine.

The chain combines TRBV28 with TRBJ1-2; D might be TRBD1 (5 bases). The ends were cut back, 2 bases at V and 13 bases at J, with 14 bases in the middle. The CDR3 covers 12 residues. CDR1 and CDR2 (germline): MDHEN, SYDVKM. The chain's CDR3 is CASSLSRGRLTF. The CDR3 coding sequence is TGTGCCAGCAGTTTAAGCCGGGGGAGACTCACCTTC.

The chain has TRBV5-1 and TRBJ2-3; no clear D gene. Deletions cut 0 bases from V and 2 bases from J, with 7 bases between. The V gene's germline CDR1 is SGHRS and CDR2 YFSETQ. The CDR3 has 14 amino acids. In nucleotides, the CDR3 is TGCGCCAGCAGCTTGGATCAAGTCACAGATACGCAGTATTTT. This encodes CASSLDQVTDTQYF.

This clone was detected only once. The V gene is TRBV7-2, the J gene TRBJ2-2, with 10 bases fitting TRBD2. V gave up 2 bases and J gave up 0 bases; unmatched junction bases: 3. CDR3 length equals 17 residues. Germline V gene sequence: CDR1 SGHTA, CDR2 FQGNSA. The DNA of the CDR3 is TGTGCCAGCAGCTTATACCTAGCGGGGGCGAACACCGGGGAGCTGTTTTTT. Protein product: CASSLYLAGANTGELFF.

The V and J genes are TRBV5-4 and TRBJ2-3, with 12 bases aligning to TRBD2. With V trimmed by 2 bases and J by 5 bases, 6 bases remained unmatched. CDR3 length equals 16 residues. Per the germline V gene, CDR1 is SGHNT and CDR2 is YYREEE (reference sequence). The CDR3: CASSLRTSGTGDTQYF. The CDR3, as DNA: TGTGCCAGCAGCTTAAGGACTAGCGGGACGGGAGATACGCAGTATTTT.

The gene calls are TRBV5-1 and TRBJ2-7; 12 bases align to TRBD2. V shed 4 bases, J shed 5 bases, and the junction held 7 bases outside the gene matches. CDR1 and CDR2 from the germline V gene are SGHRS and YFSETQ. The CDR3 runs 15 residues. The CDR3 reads CASSKGLAGNDEQYF. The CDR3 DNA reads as TGCGCCAGCAGCAAGGGACTAGCGGGCAATGACGAGCAGTACTTC.

The CDR3 region is CASSLGAAAPLHF. CDR3 coding DNA: TGTGCCAGCAGCTTGGGTGCGGCGGCACCCCTCCACTTT. This chain links TRBV11-2 with TRBJ1-6; no clear D gene. CDR3 length equals 13 residues. The ends were cut back, 3 bases at V and 11 bases at J, with 11 bases in the middle. Germline CDR1 is SGHAT and CDR2 is FQNNGV.

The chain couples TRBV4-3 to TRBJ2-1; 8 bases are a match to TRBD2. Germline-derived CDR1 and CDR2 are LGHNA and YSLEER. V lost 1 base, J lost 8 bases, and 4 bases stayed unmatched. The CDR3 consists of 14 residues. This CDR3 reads CASSQGLAYDEQFF. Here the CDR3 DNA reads TGCGCCAGCAGCCAAGGACTAGCGTACGATGAGCAGTTCTTC.

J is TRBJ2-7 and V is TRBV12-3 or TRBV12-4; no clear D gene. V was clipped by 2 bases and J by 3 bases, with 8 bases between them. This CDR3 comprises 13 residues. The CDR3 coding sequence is TGTGCCAGCAGTTTATTTGTGATCTACGAGCAGTACTTC. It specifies CASSLFVIYEQYF.

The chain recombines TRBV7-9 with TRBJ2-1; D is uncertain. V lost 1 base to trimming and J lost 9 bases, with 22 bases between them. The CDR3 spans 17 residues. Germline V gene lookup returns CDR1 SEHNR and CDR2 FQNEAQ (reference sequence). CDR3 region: CASSLDPDRTRATEQFF. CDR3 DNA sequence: TGTGCCAGCAGCTTAGACCCCGACCGGACCCGCGCTACTGAGCAGTTCTTC.

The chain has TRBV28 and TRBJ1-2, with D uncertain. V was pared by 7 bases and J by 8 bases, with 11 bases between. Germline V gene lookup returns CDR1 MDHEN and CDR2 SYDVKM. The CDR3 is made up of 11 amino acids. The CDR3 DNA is TGTGCCAGCACCGCGGGTCGCGGCTACACCTTC. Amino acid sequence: CASTAGRGYTF.

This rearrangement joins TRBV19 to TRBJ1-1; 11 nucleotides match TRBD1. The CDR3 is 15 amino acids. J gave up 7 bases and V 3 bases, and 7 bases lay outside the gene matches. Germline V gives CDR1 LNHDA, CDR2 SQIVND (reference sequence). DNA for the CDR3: TGTGCCAGTAGTATGTCGGACAGGGGGCCCGTTGAAGCTTTCTTT. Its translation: CASSMSDRGPVEAFF.

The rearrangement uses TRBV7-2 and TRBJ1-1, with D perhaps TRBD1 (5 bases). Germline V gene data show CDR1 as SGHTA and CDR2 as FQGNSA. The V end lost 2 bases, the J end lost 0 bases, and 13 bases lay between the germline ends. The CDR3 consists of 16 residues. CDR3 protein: CASSLSGLIMNTEAFF. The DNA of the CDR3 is TGTGCCAGCAGCTTATCGGGACTTATTATGAACACTGAAGCTTTCTTT.

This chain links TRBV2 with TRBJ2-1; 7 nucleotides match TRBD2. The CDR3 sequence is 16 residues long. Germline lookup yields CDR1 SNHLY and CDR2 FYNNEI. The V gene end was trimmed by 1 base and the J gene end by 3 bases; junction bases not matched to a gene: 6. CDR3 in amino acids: CASSEGGGGLYNEQFF. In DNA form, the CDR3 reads TGTGCCAGCAGTGAAGGGGGGGGAGGACTCTACAATGAGCAGTTCTTC. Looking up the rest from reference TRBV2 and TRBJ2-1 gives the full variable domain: EPEVTQTPSHQVTQMGQEVILRCVPISNHLYFYWYRQILGQKVEFLVSFYNNEISEKSEIFDDQFSVERPDGSNFTLKIRSTKLEDSAMYFCASSEGGGGLYNEQFFGPGTRLTVL.

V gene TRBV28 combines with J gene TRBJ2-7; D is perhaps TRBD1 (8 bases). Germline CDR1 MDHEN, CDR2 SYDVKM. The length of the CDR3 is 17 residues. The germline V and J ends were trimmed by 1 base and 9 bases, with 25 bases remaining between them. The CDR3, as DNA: TGTGCCAGCAGTTTATACGGGGGGAGAACGGACAGGGAGAGGCAGTACTTC. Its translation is CASSLYGGRTDRERQYF.

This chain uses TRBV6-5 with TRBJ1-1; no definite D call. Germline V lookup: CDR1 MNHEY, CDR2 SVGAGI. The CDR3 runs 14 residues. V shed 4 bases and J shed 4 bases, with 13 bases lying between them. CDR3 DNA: TGTGCCAGCAGTTCCTGGGGAAGGTTCACTGAAGCTTTCTTT. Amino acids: CASSSWGRFTEAFF.

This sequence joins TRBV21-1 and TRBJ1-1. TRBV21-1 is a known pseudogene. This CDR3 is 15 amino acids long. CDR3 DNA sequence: TGTGCCAGCAGCAAATGGCGGGGGGCGAACACTGAAGCTTTCTTT. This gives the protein CASSKWRGANTEAFF.

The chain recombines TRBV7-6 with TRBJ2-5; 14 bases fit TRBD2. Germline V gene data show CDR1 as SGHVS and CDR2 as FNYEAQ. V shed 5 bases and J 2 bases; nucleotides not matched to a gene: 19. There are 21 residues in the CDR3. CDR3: CASSVGLAGGSLGFRQETQYF. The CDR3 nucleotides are TGTGCCAGCAGCGTCGGACTAGCGGGAGGCTCATTGGGATTCCGACAAGAGACCCAGTACTTC. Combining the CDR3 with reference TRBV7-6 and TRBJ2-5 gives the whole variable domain GAGVSQSPRYKVTKRGQDVALRCDPISGHVSLYWYRQALGQGPEFLTYFNYEAQQDKSGLPNDRFSAERPEGSISTLTIQRTEQRDSAMYRCASSVGLAGGSLGFRQETQYFGPGTRLLVL.